The clone carrying this T cell receptor beta chain was found a few times. Its target is not known. A much bigger clone sits one base away, suggesting this may be a read error. The entry originates in a study of breast tumors, draining lymph nodes, adjacent tissues. The study, taken as a whole, reports: Most tumor T cells seemingly derive from lymph node, then expand in tumor. Tumor T cell lymph node origin was a supported hypothesis, not proven.

TCRdb reanalysed the multiplex PCR reads using MiXCR and keeps one entry per CDR3 protein. The sample holds 150,000 to 200,000 distinct CDR3 sequences, approximately 33% seen once. Breast cancer patients provided tissue from their axillary draining lymph nodes. The material sequenced was axillary lymph node tissue. The TCR was taken from a female donor with breast cancer. Some clones in this sample may be carry-over from other donors' samples.

The CDR3 region has the DNA TGTGCCAGCAGCTTAGATGGCAGGTCTGGAAACACCATACATTTT. It is translated as CASSLDGRSGNTIHF. The chain links TRBV7-2 to TRBJ1-3; the D is unclear. Per the germline V gene, CDR1 is SGHTA and CDR2 is FQGNSA. There are 15 residues in the CDR3.